The 2 T cell receptor beta chains presented below share a single source sample, sequenced in a study of T cell repertoires in aging, cancer and after chemotherapy. The template was genomic DNA from peripheral blood, not RNA. Multiplex touch-down PCR with TRB-A/B primers amplified rearranged V-D-J TRB sequences. TCRdb reanalysed the multiplex PCR reads using MiXCR and keeps one entry per CDR3 protein. The repertoire holds about 2,200 distinct CDR3 sequences, with around a quarter as singletons. The sequencing input was blood. These receptors all stem from a human donor with a solid tumor.

This sequence joins TRBV20-1 and TRBJ2-2; D perhaps matches TRBD2 (5 bases). This CDR3 spans 14 amino acids. V dropped 3 bases and J dropped 2 bases, with 10 bases sitting between them. Germline V gene data show CDR1 as DFQATT and CDR2 as SNEGSKA (reference sequence). The CDR3 nucleotides read TGCAGTGCTAGTAGGCGGGCTAACACCGGGGAGCTGTTTTTT. Translation gives CSASRRANTGELFF.

This clonotype is categorized as medium-sized (0.01 to 0.1%). This chain links TRBV30 with TRBJ1-2; 9 bases are shared with TRBD1. Looked up from germline, CDR1 is GTSNPN and CDR2 is SVGIG (reference sequence). Losses at the gene ends were 3 bases for V and 8 bases for J; bases not matched to a gene: 7. CDR3 length: 13 amino acids. CDR3 sequence: CAWRRDRAEGYTF. The CDR3 DNA sequence: TGTGCCTGGAGAAGGGACAGGGCGGAGGGCTACACCTTC.